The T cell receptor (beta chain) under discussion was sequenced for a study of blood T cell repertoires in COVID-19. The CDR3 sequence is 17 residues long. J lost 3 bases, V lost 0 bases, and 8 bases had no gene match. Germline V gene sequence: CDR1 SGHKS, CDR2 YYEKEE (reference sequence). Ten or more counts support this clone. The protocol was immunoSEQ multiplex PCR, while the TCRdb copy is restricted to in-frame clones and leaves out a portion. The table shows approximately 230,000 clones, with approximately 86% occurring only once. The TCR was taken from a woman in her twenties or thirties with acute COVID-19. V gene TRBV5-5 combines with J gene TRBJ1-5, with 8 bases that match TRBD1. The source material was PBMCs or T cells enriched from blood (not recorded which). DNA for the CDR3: TGTGCCAGCAGCTTGGGGGGACAGGAAATGGCCAATCAGCCCCAGCATTTT. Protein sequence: CASSLGGQEMANQPQHF. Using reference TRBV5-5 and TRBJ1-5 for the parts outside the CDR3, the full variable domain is DAGVTQSPTHLIKTRGQQVTLRCSPISGHKSVSWYQQVLGQGPQFIFQYYEKEERGRGNFPDRFSARQFPNYSSELNVNALLLGDSALYLCASSLGGQEMANQPQHFGDGTRLSIL.